This T cell receptor beta chain was captured by sequencing in a study of tumor-infiltrating lymphocytes in primary liver carcinoma. About the study: The cohort included men and women aged 30 to 69 years. Study findings and constraints: Blood fell significantly below tumors in its top-250-clone fraction (p = 0.039).

Reverse transcription of approximately 500 ng total RNA with a constant-region primer produced TCR beta cDNA. Generation of the TCR beta libraries relied on three nested multiplex PCR rounds using slightly modified ARM-PCR. The study ran its first two PCR rounds for around 10 cycles each, using TRBV1-TRBV30 forward primers and a C-beta reverse primer. TCRdb recomputed calls from the multiplex PCR reads with MiXCR, one row per CDR3 protein. Seen here are approximately 76,000 distinct CDR3 sequences, over 70% observed once, and the top ten hold roughly 13%. From unsorted bulk tissue weighing about 17-30 mg, DNA and RNA were co-extracted. Every tumor was sampled at five separate regions. Over 80% of the cells were viable tumor cells in every tumor sample. Between the trimmed V and J ends, which lost 2 bases and 0 bases, there was a span of 17 bases. The CDR3 has 18 residues. Germline V gene data show CDR1 as LGHNA and CDR2 as YNFKEQ.

Notes on this clonotype: Its target is unknown.

V is TRBV4-2 and J is TRBJ2-4, with D tentatively TRBD1 (6 bases). The TCR comes from a woman aged 55-70 years with primary liver carcinoma and hepatitis B virus infection. Sequencing used liver tumor tissue from sampling region 4. Subset given: tumor region T4, right-lateral pole. The CDR3 bases are TGTGCCAGCAGCCAATCATACACAACAGGGATAGCCAAAAACATTCAGTACTTC. As protein: CASSQSYTTGIAKNIQYF.